Presented here are 5 T cell receptor beta chains from one specimen sequenced in a study of response to subunit inactivated influenza vaccine. TCRdb called the RT-PCR reads again in MiXCR, with one record for every CDR3 protein. This sample yields roughly 790,000 distinct CDR3 sequences, of which around 20% are seen a single time; roughly a tenth belongs to the top ten. The starting material was PBMCs from blood, obtained around 5 days after vaccination. Every receptor here comes from a man aged 50-59 years who received an inactivated influenza vaccine.

The chain has TRBV9 and TRBJ2-1; possible D gene TRBD1, 6 bases. CDR1 is SGDLS, CDR2 YYNGEE, per germline. With 3 bases removed from V and 6 bases from J, the gap between germline ends came to 10 bases. The CDR3 totals 13 residues. CDR3 amino acids: CASSGRGLNEQFF. The CDR3 nucleotides read TGTGCCAGCAGCGGCAGGGGTCTCAATGAGCAGTTCTTC.

This clonotype was detected only a few times. The V call is TRBV20-1, the J call TRBJ1-6; 10 nucleotides agree with TRBD1. CDR1 and CDR2 (germline): DFQATT, SNEGSKA (reference sequence). V was clipped by 4 bases and J by 7 bases; unmatched bases: 1. The CDR3 is made up of 13 amino acids. The CDR3 bases are TGCAGTGCTAAGGGACAGGGGAATTCACCCCTCCACTTT. Its translation is CSAKGQGNSPLHF.

This clonotype was recorded a few times. The chain combines TRBV29-1 with TRBJ1-2; 9 bases match TRBD1. Germline loops: CDR1 SQVTM, CDR2 ANQGSEA. V was clipped by 7 bases and J by 4 bases; unmatched bases: 10. The CDR3 is 14 residues long. The CDR3: CSAGQQGAGYGYTF. The DNA for the CDR3 is TGCAGCGCAGGACAACAGGGGGCCGGCTATGGCTACACCTTC.

This clonotype was observed a handful of times. V usage is TRBV11-2 and J usage is TRBJ2-1; 7 bases agree with TRBD1. V lost 1 base, J lost 7 bases, and 7 bases stayed unmatched. The germline CDR1 and CDR2 sequences are SGHAT and FQNNGV. The CDR3 contains 15 residues. CDR3 in amino acids: CASSLVGTAPNEQFF. CDR3 bases: TGTGCCAGCAGCTTAGTCGGGACAGCACCAAATGAGCAGTTCTTC.

The chain couples TRBV7-9 to TRBJ2-1, with a possible D match to TRBD2 (6 bases). V shed 0 bases and J shed 8 bases, with 11 bases lying between them. Germline assignment: CDR1 SEHNR and CDR2 FQNEAQ (reference sequence). This CDR3 region has 14 residues. The CDR3, as DNA: TGTGCCAGCAGCTTAGCGACTAGTGGGTATGAGCAGTTCTTC. Residues: CASSLATSGYEQFF.